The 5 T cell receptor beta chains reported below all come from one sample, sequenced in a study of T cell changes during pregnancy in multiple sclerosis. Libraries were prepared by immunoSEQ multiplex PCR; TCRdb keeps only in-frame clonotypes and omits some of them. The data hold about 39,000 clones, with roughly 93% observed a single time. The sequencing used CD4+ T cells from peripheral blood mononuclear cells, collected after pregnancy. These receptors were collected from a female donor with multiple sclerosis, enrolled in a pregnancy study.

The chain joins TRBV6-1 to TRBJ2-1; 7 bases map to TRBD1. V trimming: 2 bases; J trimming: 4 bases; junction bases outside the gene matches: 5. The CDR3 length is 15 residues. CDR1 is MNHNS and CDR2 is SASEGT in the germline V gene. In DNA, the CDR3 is TGTGCCAGCAGTGAATCGACAGGGAGATACAATGAGCAGTTCTTC. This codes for CASSESTGRYNEQFF.

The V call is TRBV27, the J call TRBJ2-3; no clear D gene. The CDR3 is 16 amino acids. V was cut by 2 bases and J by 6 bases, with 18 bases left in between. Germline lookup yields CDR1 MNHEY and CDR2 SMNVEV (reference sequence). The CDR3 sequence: CASSLGVRSVPDTQYF. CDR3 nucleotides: TGTGCCAGCAGTTTAGGCGTCAGGTCCGTTCCGGATACGCAGTATTTT.

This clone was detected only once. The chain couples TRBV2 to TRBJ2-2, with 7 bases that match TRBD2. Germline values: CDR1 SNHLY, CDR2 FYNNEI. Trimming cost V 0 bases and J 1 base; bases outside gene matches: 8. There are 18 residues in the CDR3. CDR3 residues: CASSEAGWGTKNTGELFF. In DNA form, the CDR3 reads TGTGCCAGCAGTGAAGCGGGGTGGGGGACTAAGAACACCGGGGAGCTGTTTTTT.

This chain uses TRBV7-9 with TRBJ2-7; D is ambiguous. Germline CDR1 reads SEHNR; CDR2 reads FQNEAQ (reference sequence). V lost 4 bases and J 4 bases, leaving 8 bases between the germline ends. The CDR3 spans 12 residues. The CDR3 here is CASSSVSYEQYF. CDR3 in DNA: TGTGCCAGCAGCTCGGTATCTTACGAGCAGTACTTC.

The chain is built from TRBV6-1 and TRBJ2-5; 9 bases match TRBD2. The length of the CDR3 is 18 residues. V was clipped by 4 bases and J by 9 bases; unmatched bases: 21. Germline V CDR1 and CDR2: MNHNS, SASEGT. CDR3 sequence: CASSAAGTSTSRDPAQYF. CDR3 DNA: TGTGCCAGCAGTGCGGCCGGGACTAGCACGTCCCGGGATCCCGCCCAGTACTTC.